This is a list of T cell receptor beta chains from one sample in a study of Ad26.COV2.S vaccination and SARS-CoV-2 variants. Repertoires were generated with immunoSEQ multiplex PCR, while TCRdb's copy carries only in-frame clones and drops some. Counted here are some 640,000 clones, roughly 90% occurring once; the ten biggest clones make up approximately 1.5%. This specimen was peripheral blood, taken in a trial of Ad26.COV2.S vaccine versus placebo. The receptors were sampled from a person aged 18-60 years who received the Ad26.COV2.S COVID-19 vaccine or a placebo. Both conserved end residues are part of each CDR3. The order of the fields is clone size, V gene, J gene, D gene, CDR3 DNA, CDR3 protein. The D gene is left open where the match is weak. Clone sizes are given selectively: once, few, many, or a class where the clone is expanded.

clone_size: NA
v_call: TRBV5-6
j_call: TRBJ2-7
d_call: NA
cdr3_nt: TGTGCCAGCAGCTCATCCGGGACTGCCTACGAGCAGTACTTC
cdr3_aa: CASSSSGTAYEQYF

clone_size: NA
v_call: TRBV30
j_call: TRBJ1-1
d_call: NA
cdr3_nt: TGTGCCTGGAGTGTTTTCGGAAGGAACCCTGAAGCTTTCTTT
cdr3_aa: CAWSVFGRNPEAFF

clone_size: once
v_call: TRBV3-1/TRBV3-2
j_call: TRBJ2-1
d_call: TRBD2
cdr3_nt: TGTGCCAGCAGCCAACCTAGCGGGAGGAGGGCGGGCAATGAGCAGTTCTTC
cdr3_aa: CASSQPSGRRAGNEQFF

clone_size: NA
v_call: TRBV2
j_call: TRBJ1-2
d_call: NA
cdr3_nt: TGTGCCAGCAGCGACCGCTATGGCTACACCTTC
cdr3_aa: CASSDRYGYTF

clone_size: NA
v_call: TRBV6-5
j_call: TRBJ2-7
d_call: TRBD2
cdr3_nt: TGTGCCAGCAGTTCTGAGCGGGAGGGCCGGGACGAGCAGTACTTC
cdr3_aa: CASSSEREGRDEQYF

clone_size: NA
v_call: TRBV15
j_call: TRBJ1-2
d_call: TRBD1
cdr3_nt: TGTGCCACCAGCAGGGTTAGGGACAGCCCCACGGTTGGCTACACCTTC
cdr3_aa: CATSRVRDSPTVGYTF

clone_size: few
v_call: TRBV7-9
j_call: TRBJ1-6
d_call: NA
cdr3_nt: TGTGCCATCCGCCCGGTCGATAATTCACCCCTCCACTTT
cdr3_aa: CAIRPVDNSPLHF

clone_size: NA
v_call: TRBV19
j_call: TRBJ1-1
d_call: NA
cdr3_nt: TGTGCCAGTAGCAACCGGCTATTGAACACTGAAGCTTTCTTT
cdr3_aa: CASSNRLLNTEAFF

clone_size: NA
v_call: TRBV11-3
j_call: TRBJ2-5
d_call: TRBD2
cdr3_nt: TGTGCCAGCAGCTTATTGCCCCCCACGGGGGGAGAAACAGAGACCCAGTACTTC
cdr3_aa: CASSLLPPTGGETETQYF

clone_size: NA
v_call: TRBV27
j_call: TRBJ2-7
d_call: TRBD1
cdr3_nt: TGTGCCAGTCAGGGGGCCGACGAGCAGTACTTC
cdr3_aa: CASQGADEQYF

clone_size: NA
v_call: TRBV24-1
j_call: TRBJ2-3
d_call: NA
cdr3_nt: TGTGCCACCAGTGATTGGGGCACGACTAGCACAGATACGCAGTATTTT
cdr3_aa: CATSDWGTTSTDTQYF

clone_size: NA
v_call: TRBV14
j_call: TRBJ1-1
d_call: NA
cdr3_nt: TGTGCCAGCAGCCAAACTACAGGGACTGAAGCTTTCTTT
cdr3_aa: CASSQTTGTEAFF

clone_size: once
v_call: TRBV6-6
j_call: TRBJ2-7
d_call: NA
cdr3_nt: TGTGCCAGCAGTTACCCCAGCCCAGTAGAGCAGTACTTC
cdr3_aa: CASSYPSPVEQYF

clone_size: NA
v_call: TRBV7-2
j_call: TRBJ1-2
d_call: TRBD1
cdr3_nt: TGTGCCAGCAGCCTGGGACAGGGGCAGGAGGGCTACACCTTC
cdr3_aa: CASSLGQGQEGYTF

clone_size: once
v_call: TRBV24-1
j_call: TRBJ2-7
d_call: NA
cdr3_nt: TGTGCCACCAGTCCCTCCCTAGGCACGTACGAGCAGTACTTC
cdr3_aa: CATSPSLGTYEQYF

clone_size: once
v_call: TRBV11-2
j_call: TRBJ2-3
d_call: TRBD1
cdr3_nt: TGTGCCAGCAGCTCTTACCAGGGGGCGGGCACAGATACGCAGTATTTT
cdr3_aa: CASSSYQGAGTDTQYF

clone_size: NA
v_call: TRBV6-6
j_call: TRBJ2-3
d_call: TRBD1
cdr3_nt: TGTGCCAGCAGACGTACCGGGACAGGGGGCACAGATACGCAGTATTTT
cdr3_aa: CASRRTGTGGTDTQYF

clone_size: NA
v_call: TRBV30
j_call: TRBJ2-7
d_call: NA
cdr3_nt: TGTGCCTCAACCGGGACCGCCTCTTCCTACGAGCAGTACTTC
cdr3_aa: CASTGTASSYEQYF

clone_size: few
v_call: TRBV6-5
j_call: TRBJ1-2
d_call: TRBD1
cdr3_nt: TGTGCCAGCAGTAGCCGGACAGGGGGCTATGGCTACACCTTC
cdr3_aa: CASSSRTGGYGYTF

clone_size: NA
v_call: TRBV18
j_call: TRBJ2-2
d_call: NA
cdr3_nt: TGTGCCAGCTCACCACCGGTTATGCGGACCGGGGAGCTGTTTTTT
cdr3_aa: CASSPPVMRTGELFF

clone_size: once
v_call: TRBV27
j_call: TRBJ1-5
d_call: NA
cdr3_nt: TGTGCCAGCAGTTCAGATAGCAATCAGCCCCAGCATTTT
cdr3_aa: CASSSDSNQPQHF

clone_size: NA
v_call: TRBV29-1
j_call: TRBJ1-5
d_call: TRBD1
cdr3_nt: TGCAGCGTTGGGACAGGATCCTCGGGCAATCAGCCCCAGCATTTT
cdr3_aa: CSVGTGSSGNQPQHF

clone_size: NA
v_call: TRBV25-1
j_call: TRBJ1-2
d_call: NA
cdr3_nt: TGTGCCAGCAGTGAAGGGGGTGACTATGGCTACACCTTC
cdr3_aa: CASSEGGDYGYTF

clone_size: NA
v_call: TRBV12-3/TRBV12-4
j_call: TRBJ1-1
d_call: NA
cdr3_nt: TGTGCCAGCAGTTTAGAGGGCTCTGGGGCTTTCTTT
cdr3_aa: CASSLEGSGAFF

clone_size: NA
v_call: TRBV20-1
j_call: TRBJ2-3
d_call: NA
cdr3_nt: TGCAGTGCCCTTACTAGTACGCAGTATTTT
cdr3_aa: CSALTSTQYF

clone_size: NA
v_call: TRBV2
j_call: TRBJ2-2
d_call: NA
cdr3_nt: TGTGCCAGCCGAGCGGATTCCTACACCGGGGAGCTGTTTTTT
cdr3_aa: CASRADSYTGELFF

clone_size: NA
v_call: TRBV9
j_call: TRBJ1-5
d_call: NA
cdr3_nt: TGTGCCAGCAGCCCCCATGGGGATAATCAGCCCCAGCATTTT
cdr3_aa: CASSPHGDNQPQHF

clone_size: NA
v_call: TRBV30
j_call: TRBJ2-4
d_call: TRBD2
cdr3_nt: TGTGCCTGGGAGTCCTATCGACTAGCGGGGGGGGAGGCCAAAAACATTCAGTACTTC
cdr3_aa: CAWESYRLAGGEAKNIQYF

clone_size: NA
v_call: TRBV5-1
j_call: TRBJ1-4
d_call: TRBD1
cdr3_nt: TGCGCCAGCAGAGAAACCGGGACAGGGAATGAAAAACTGTTTTTT
cdr3_aa: CASRETGTGNEKLFF

clone_size: NA
v_call: TRBV21-1
j_call: TRBJ2-3
d_call: NA
cdr3_nt: TGTGCCAGCATCCTAGGGACGCAGTATTTT
cdr3_aa: CASILGTQYF

clone_size: NA
v_call: TRBV6-5
j_call: TRBJ1-2
d_call: NA
cdr3_nt: TGTGCCAGCAGTTCCTCCACGCTCGGGATATCCTATGGCTACACCTTC
cdr3_aa: CASSSSTLGISYGYTF

clone_size: NA
v_call: TRBV9
j_call: TRBJ2-1
d_call: NA
cdr3_nt: TGTGCCAGCAGCGTAGAAAGCGGCAGCTCCTACAATGAGCAGTTCTTC
cdr3_aa: CASSVESGSSYNEQFF

clone_size: NA
v_call: TRBV5-6
j_call: TRBJ1-4
d_call: NA
cdr3_nt: TGTGCCAGCAGCGGACCCCAGGGCCCAAATGAAAAACTGTTTTTT
cdr3_aa: CASSGPQGPNEKLFF

clone_size: NA
v_call: TRBV6-4
j_call: TRBJ1-5
d_call: NA
cdr3_nt: TGTGCCAGCAGTGACGGAATGGGGCAGCCCCAGCATTTT
cdr3_aa: CASSDGMGQPQHF

clone_size: NA
v_call: TRBV27
j_call: TRBJ2-1
d_call: NA
cdr3_nt: TGTGCCAGCAGTGTAAGGGACTGGTACAATGAGCAGTTCTTC
cdr3_aa: CASSVRDWYNEQFF

clone_size: NA
v_call: TRBV5-5
j_call: TRBJ2-5
d_call: TRBD1
cdr3_nt: TGTGCCAGCAGCTCGTCCCGGGACAGGGGGTCGGGGGAGACCCAGTACTTC
cdr3_aa: CASSSSRDRGSGETQYF

clone_size: many
v_call: TRBV14
j_call: TRBJ2-1
d_call: NA
cdr3_nt: TGTGCCAGCAGCCTTTGGGGGTACGGTGAGCAGTTCTTC
cdr3_aa: CASSLWGYGEQFF

clone_size: NA
v_call: TRBV7-8
j_call: TRBJ2-7
d_call: NA
cdr3_nt: TGTGCCAGCAGCCCATCCCGTCGGCTCGGCTACGAGCAGTACTTC
cdr3_aa: CASSPSRRLGYEQYF

clone_size: NA
v_call: TRBV7-3
j_call: TRBJ1-5
d_call: NA
cdr3_nt: TGTGCCAGCAGCTTAATACCCGGGGAAAGGGATCAGCCCCAGCATTTT
cdr3_aa: CASSLIPGERDQPQHF

clone_size: NA
v_call: TRBV19
j_call: TRBJ1-5
d_call: TRBD1
cdr3_nt: TGTGCCAGTAGTACGGGACAGGGTGGAAATCAGCCCCAGCATTTT
cdr3_aa: CASSTGQGGNQPQHF

clone_size: once
v_call: TRBV19
j_call: TRBJ1-1
d_call: NA
cdr3_nt: TGTGCCAGTACAAGTTGGAACACTGAAGCTTTCTTT
cdr3_aa: CASTSWNTEAFF

clone_size: NA
v_call: TRBV9
j_call: TRBJ1-2
d_call: NA
cdr3_nt: TGTGCCAGCAGCGTAGGAACGGGGCCGGGAGGCTACACCTTC
cdr3_aa: CASSVGTGPGGYTF

clone_size: NA
v_call: TRBV19
j_call: TRBJ1-4
d_call: NA
cdr3_nt: TGTGCCAGTAGTGGGTTGGGACGGCCTAATGAAAAACTGTTTTTT
cdr3_aa: CASSGLGRPNEKLFF

clone_size: NA
v_call: TRBV7-2
j_call: TRBJ1-6
d_call: TRBD1
cdr3_nt: TGTGCCAGCAGCTTAGAGGGGGCGCGAAATTCACCCCTCCACTTT
cdr3_aa: CASSLEGARNSPLHF

clone_size: NA
v_call: TRBV6-4
j_call: TRBJ1-5
d_call: NA
cdr3_nt: TGTGCCAGCAGTGAAGGGGGTGGCCAGCCCCAGCATTTT
cdr3_aa: CASSEGGGQPQHF

clone_size: NA
v_call: TRBV11-2
j_call: TRBJ2-3
d_call: TRBD2
cdr3_nt: TGTGCCAGCAGCCCGCTAGCGGGAGCGTGGGGTGATACGCAGTATTTT
cdr3_aa: CASSPLAGAWGDTQYF

clone_size: NA
v_call: TRBV2
j_call: TRBJ1-4
d_call: NA
cdr3_nt: TGTGCCAGCCGGGGGGGGAGAGAAAAACTGTTTTTT
cdr3_aa: CASRGGREKLFF

clone_size: NA
v_call: TRBV6-5
j_call: TRBJ2-3
d_call: TRBD2
cdr3_nt: TGTGCCAGCAAAAGACTAGCGACTAGCACAGATACGCAGTATTTT
cdr3_aa: CASKRLATSTDTQYF

clone_size: NA
v_call: TRBV10-2
j_call: TRBJ2-2
d_call: NA
cdr3_nt: TGCGCCAGCAGTGAGTCAGGAGGACAGTCCGGGGAGCTGTTTTTT
cdr3_aa: CASSESGGQSGELFF

clone_size: NA
v_call: TRBV21-1
j_call: TRBJ1-2
d_call: NA
cdr3_nt: TGTGCCAGCAGCAAAGGGGTGGGGCAGTCGAACTATGGCTACACCTTC
cdr3_aa: CASSKGVGQSNYGYTF

clone_size: NA
v_call: TRBV10-3
j_call: TRBJ1-2
d_call: NA
cdr3_nt: TGTGCCATCAGTGAGTCCGGGATGTACTATGGCTACACCTTC
cdr3_aa: CAISESGMYYGYTF

clone_size: NA
v_call: TRBV4-2
j_call: TRBJ2-3
d_call: TRBD2
cdr3_nt: TGTGCCAGCAGCTCAGGGAGCGGGAGTATCGAGGCAGATACGCAGTATTTT
cdr3_aa: CASSSGSGSIEADTQYF

clone_size: NA
v_call: TRBV6-5
j_call: TRBJ2-1
d_call: TRBD2
cdr3_nt: TGTGCCTCCGGGAGGGGACACAATGAGCAGTTCTTC
cdr3_aa: CASGRGHNEQFF

clone_size: once
v_call: TRBV11-3
j_call: TRBJ2-1
d_call: TRBD1
cdr3_nt: TGTGCCAGCAGTTCAAACAGGGGGTCTTACAATGAGCAGTTCTTC
cdr3_aa: CASSSNRGSYNEQFF

clone_size: NA
v_call: TRBV11-2
j_call: TRBJ2-3
d_call: NA
cdr3_nt: TGTGCCAGCAGCTTAGATGGAGGAGGGTACTCAGATACGCAGTATTTT
cdr3_aa: CASSLDGGGYSDTQYF

clone_size: NA
v_call: TRBV10-1
j_call: TRBJ1-5
d_call: NA
cdr3_nt: TGCGCCAGCAGTGAGGAGGGGAATAGCAATCAGCCCCAGCATTTT
cdr3_aa: CASSEEGNSNQPQHF

clone_size: NA
v_call: TRBV20-1
j_call: TRBJ1-2
d_call: NA
cdr3_nt: TGCAGTGCTAGTAAGCCCCCGTGGCAGGATGGCTACACCTTC
cdr3_aa: CSASKPPWQDGYTF

clone_size: NA
v_call: TRBV7-2
j_call: TRBJ2-2
d_call: TRBD1
cdr3_nt: TGTGCCAGCAGCCTTGGGACAGGGGGCATCACCGGGGAGCTGTTTTTT
cdr3_aa: CASSLGTGGITGELFF

clone_size: NA
v_call: TRBV30
j_call: TRBJ2-2
d_call: NA
cdr3_nt: TGTGCCTGCCTGCCTGGCGGGGGCAACACCGGGGAGCTGTTTTTT
cdr3_aa: CACLPGGGNTGELFF